What follows are 10 T cell receptor beta chains derived from one specimen sequenced in a study of T-cell memory formation after mild COVID-19. TCRdb re-analysed the 5' RACE reads in MiXCR, keeping a single row per CDR3 protein. This sample has 44,000 or so distinct CDR3 sequences, with 9.5% found just once. Sequenced material: PBMCs or a T cell subset sorted from them (not recorded which). The receptors derive from an adult woman who had mild COVID-19 (a few samples of this study predate the infection). Cell type and time point are not known.

The chain has TRBV12-3 or TRBV12-4 and TRBJ2-1, with 11 bases identical to TRBD2. The CDR3 runs 15 residues. With 7 bases clipped from V and 1 base from J, the junction kept 3 bases outside the gene matches. CDR3 coding DNA: TGTGCCAGCAATCTAGCGGGAGGTTCCTACAATGAGCAGTTCTTC. Translation: CASNLAGGSYNEQFF.

The rearrangement joins TRBV7-8 to TRBJ1-2; D remains unclear. The V gene's germline CDR1 is SGHVS and CDR2 FQNEAQ. The CDR3 totals 16 residues. V was clipped by 0 bases and J by 4 bases, with 15 bases between them. This CDR3 reads CASSLASLPGSYGYTF. CDR3 sequence (DNA): TGTGCCAGCAGCTTAGCGAGTCTACCCGGGAGCTATGGCTACACCTTC.

This clonotype was detected once. The V and J genes are TRBV2 and TRBJ1-1, with D maybe TRBD1 (5 bases). Trimming left V 8 bases short and J 0 bases short, with 7 bases between. Germline values: CDR1 SNHLY, CDR2 FYNNEI. The CDR3 is 12 residues long. Here the CDR3 DNA reads TGTGCCAGCGGGGGAGTGAACACTGAAGCTTTCTTT. Amino acids: CASGGVNTEAFF.

This clonotype came up a few times. V gene TRBV7-2 combines with J gene TRBJ2-5, with D uncertain. This CDR3 is built from 13 residues. The V gene's germline CDR1 is SGHTA and CDR2 FQGNSA. V was trimmed by 2 bases and J by 2 bases, leaving 6 bases between them. This chain's CDR3 is CASSLNSQETQYF. CDR3 coding DNA: TGTGCCAGCAGCTTAAACTCTCAAGAGACCCAGTACTTC.

At least ten counts were recorded for this clonotype. The chain couples TRBV12-3 or TRBV12-4 to TRBJ2-3; 12 bases match TRBD2. V lost 4 bases and J lost 1; bases outside the gene matches: 12. The CDR3 runs to 19 residues. The CDR3 region is CASSSPTSGSWRRTDTQYF. The CDR3 DNA follows: TGTGCCAGCAGTTCACCGACTAGCGGGAGTTGGAGACGCACAGATACGCAGTATTTT.

This clonotype was seen only a few times. The chain combines TRBV7-2 with TRBJ1-2, with TRBD1 matching 8 bases. CDR1 is SGHTA and CDR2 is FQGNSA in the germline V gene. Trimming at V came to 0 bases and at J to 6 bases, leaving 3 bases not matched to a gene. The CDR3 is 14 residues long. DNA of the CDR3: TGTGCCAGCAGCTTAGCGGGGGGACAGGATGGCTACACCTTC. It translates to CASSLAGGQDGYTF.

This clonotype was seen ten or more times. The chain carries TRBV7-9 and TRBJ2-3; a possible D gene is TRBD1 (6 bases). CDR3 length equals 11 residues. From germline, CDR1 is SEHNR and CDR2 FQNEAQ (reference sequence). V lost 7 bases, J lost 6 bases, and 8 bases lay in between. CDR3 amino acids: CASNRADTQYF. The CDR3 nucleotides are TGTGCCAGCAACAGGGCCGATACGCAGTATTTT.

The gene calls are TRBV25-1 and TRBJ2-7; D unresolved. V lost 3 bases and J 0 bases, leaving 6 bases between the germline ends. The CDR3 has 13 amino acids. Per germline, CDR1 MGHDK and CDR2 SYGVNS. The CDR3 region has the DNA TGTGCCAGCAGTGACCCCTCCTCCTACGAGCAGTACTTC. Amino acid sequence: CASSDPSSYEQYF.

The rearrangement joins TRBV6-2 or TRBV6-3 to TRBJ2-5, with D unresolved. Per germline, CDR1 MNHEY and CDR2 SVGEGT. Trimming stripped 5 bases from V and 4 bases from J, with 14 bases between. The length of the CDR3 is 14 residues. The CDR3 region has the DNA TGTGCCAGCAGTCATCTCGTATCAATAGAGACCCAGTACTTC. Translation: CASSHLVSIETQYF.

This clonotype was found a few times. The chain is built from TRBV4-1 and TRBJ2-3; 13 bases are shared with TRBD2. The germline V gene has CDR1 MGHRA and CDR2 YSYEKL. Germline trimming cut 0 bases from V and 5 bases from J; bases unmatched to any gene: 14. The CDR3 spans 20 residues. CDR3 DNA: TGCGCCAGCAGCCAAGAAGGGAGGACTAGCGGGAGTTTCCGCGGAGATACGCAGTATTTT. This codes for CASSQEGRTSGSFRGDTQYF.